What follows is one T cell receptor (beta chain) and its context. The antigen is undetermined. One end of the junction fails to match germline, which may point to a read error. Using its own MiXCR run on the 5' RACE reads, TCRdb lists one record per CDR3 protein. This sample has some 500,000 distinct CDR3 sequences, with more than 9% found just once. The source of the sample is a study of identical twins. Study conclusions and caveats: The models systematically underestimated how much out-of-frame TCR alpha was shared in monozygotic twins. Conclusions leaned on cross-sectional statistical analysis and did not track the same donors over time. Twins' excess sharing was less marked for out-of-frame beta sequences.

This CDR3 has 15 amino acids. Looked up from germline, CDR1 is MNHNS and CDR2 is SASEGT. The data also belong to a second study, concerning yellow fever vaccine responses in identical twins.

The origin of this receptor is a woman between 18 and 30 years old in good health. Specimen: PBMCs. The chain combines TRBV6-1 with TRBJ2-7; TRBD2 agrees at 11 bases. CDR3: CASKPPLAGVYELYF. In DNA, the CDR3 is TGTGCCAGCAAGCCACCACTAGCGGGAGTTTACGAGCTGTACTTC.